The source of this T cell receptor beta chain is a study of regulatory T cells in long-lasting Graves disease. Germline CDR1 reads SGHRS; CDR2 reads YFSETQ. The CDR3 contains 16 residues. J gave up 7 bases and V 1 base, and 8 bases lay outside the gene matches. Assembly of TCR beta libraries relied on iRepertoire HTBI primers together with Arm-PCR of CDR3 regions. Each CDR3 protein gets one entry after TCRdb re-called the multiplex PCR reads with MiXCR. The data contain over 400,000 distinct CDR3 sequences, 12% to 15% of them seen just once; the ten biggest clones take up over 15%. This clonotype was detected a few times. Specified time point: newly diagnosed GD, antithyroid drugs for less than 3 months. PBMCs provided the RNA from which the TCR library was made. The data also belong to a second study, concerning T cells in Graves' hyperthyroidism and ophthalmopathy.

The genes are TRBV5-1 and TRBJ1-6; TRBD1 matches 7 bases. Sequenced here: peripheral blood mononuclear cells (PBMCs), sampled at new diagnosis, from a patient treated with antithyroid drugs. The sequence derives from a woman aged 50 to 60 with Graves disease. CDR3 in amino acids: CASSLSGAGGNSPLHF. DNA of the CDR3: TGCGCCAGCAGCTTGAGCGGGGCAGGGGGGAATTCACCCCTCCACTTT.